This T cell receptor beta chain was profiled in a study of T cell changes during pregnancy in multiple sclerosis. The repertoire was sequenced with immunoSEQ multiplex PCR; TCRdb's copy has only in-frame clones and lacks some. The sample records tens of thousands of clones, approximately 89% being singletons. CDR3 length equals 15 residues. The germline gives CDR1 MNHNY, CDR2 SVGAGI (reference sequence). With 2 bases removed from V and 8 bases from J, the gap between germline ends came to 16 bases. This chain uses TRBV6-6 with TRBJ2-1; the D gene is possibly TRBD1 (6 bases). The TCR comes from a female donor with multiple sclerosis, enrolled in a pregnancy study. Here the sequenced sample was CD4+ T cells from peripheral blood mononuclear cells, taken in the third trimester of pregnancy. Written as DNA, the CDR3 is TGTGCCAGCAGTTACCCCGCGGCAGGGGCCCATGAGCAGTTCTTC. It codes for CASSYPAAGAHEQFF.